The 11 T cell receptor beta chains reported below all come from one sample, sequenced in a study of blood T cells in healthy people across ages. Primed by a sample-barcoded 5' primer and a J-beta primer mix, a second PCR proceeded for roughly 6 to 12 cycles. MiXCR was run by TCRdb on the 5' RACE reads, yielding one entry per CDR3 protein. Of around 1,000,000 distinct CDR3 sequences listed, approximately 25% are singletons. The data also belong to a second study, concerning T cells of mothers and their children.

Material: blood. All receptors come from a girl aged 2-10 years in good health.

Note on this clonotype: Because it lacks the conserved phenylalanine or tryptophan at the end, this CDR3 is likely a read error. This rearrangement joins TRBV7-9 to TRBJ2-4; 7 nucleotides line up with TRBD2. Germline CDR1 SEHNR, CDR2 FQNEAQ (reference sequence). J was trimmed by 5 bases and V by 7 bases; bases with no gene match: 17. This CDR3 spans 17 amino acids. Written as DNA, the CDR3 is TGTGCCAGCACCAAGCTTCCCGCGGGACTATATGAAAACATTCAGTACATC. It yields the protein CASTKLPAGLYENIQYI.

The sample holds a few counts of this clonotype. The chain joins TRBV4-3 to TRBJ2-7; unclear D gene. CDR3 length: 15 amino acids. CDR1 and CDR2 (germline): LGHNA, YSLEER. Between the trimmed V and J ends, which lost 0 bases and 2 bases, there was a span of 11 bases. This chain's CDR3 is CASSQELAVTYEQYF. The CDR3 DNA reads TGCGCCAGCAGCCAAGAGCTCGCGGTTACCTACGAGCAGTACTTC.

This clonotype was recorded many times. The genes are TRBV7-2 and TRBJ2-7; D unresolved. CDR1 is SGHTA, CDR2 FQGNSA, per germline. V lost 1 base, J lost 6 bases, and 10 bases lay in between. The CDR3 length is 13 residues. This CDR3 reads CASSLGSYGEQYF. In DNA, the CDR3 is TGTGCCAGCAGCTTAGGTAGTTACGGCGAGCAGTACTTC.

This chain connects TRBV20-1 to TRBJ2-5; 10 bases agree with TRBD2. CDR3 length: 17 amino acids. The V and J ends lost 1 base and 4 bases, in that order; junction bases with no gene match: 12. Germline CDR1 and CDR2: DFQATT and SNEGSKA (reference sequence). The CDR3 is CSARAYGSGRGGETQYF. The CDR3 DNA is TGCAGTGCTAGAGCCTACGGCAGCGGGAGGGGAGGAGAGACCCAGTACTTC.

V and J are TRBV5-1 and TRBJ2-5, with D possibly called TRBD1 or TRBD2 (5 bases each). The DNA end lines up better with TRBJ2-7; the J call may be wrong. The CDR3 is 17 residues long. Germline lookup yields CDR1 SGHRS and CDR2 YFSETQ. The CDR3 DNA follows: TGCGCCAGCAGCGCCGGGGACGGTTTACTAACCTCCTACGAGCAGTACTTC. It is translated as CASSAGDGLLTSYEQYF.

This clonotype was observed at least ten times. The chain joins TRBV4-3 to TRBJ2-5; D is unresolved. V was cut by 0 bases and J by 5 bases, with 16 bases left in between. Germline V gives CDR1 LGHNA, CDR2 YSLEER. The CDR3 totals 16 residues. The CDR3 reads CASSQDLSASVETQYF. The DNA of the CDR3 is TGCGCCAGCAGCCAAGATCTCTCGGCTTCCGTGGAGACCCAGTACTTC.

This clonotype occurred a few times. The chain recombines TRBV5-1 with TRBJ1-1; 11 bases fit TRBD1. CDR1 SGHRS and CDR2 YFSETQ come from the germline V gene. The junction had 7 bases not matched to a gene; V was cut back by 0 bases and J by 3 bases. The CDR3 length is 17 residues. CDR3 nucleotides: TGCGCCAGCAGCTTGGCCAAGAGGGACAGGGGGTACACTGAAGCTTTCTTT. It encodes CASSLAKRDRGYTEAFF.

A word on this clonotype: At one end the junction does not follow the germline gene, possibly because of a read error. The chain combines TRBV7-7 with TRBJ2-5, with D possibly TRBD2 on 6 matching bases. The CDR3 runs 14 residues. Germline V gives CDR1 SSHAT, CDR2 FNYEAQ (reference sequence). The CDR3 reads CASSSRGYGETQYF. In DNA form, the CDR3 reads TGTGCTAGCAGCTCCCGGGGGTACGGAGAGACCCAGTACTTC.

This clonotype was seen a handful of times. V is TRBV29-1 and J is TRBJ1-2; D remains ambiguous. The germline V gene encodes CDR1 SQVTM and CDR2 ANQGSEA. Trimming took 0 bases from V and 4 from J, leaving 12 bases between them. The CDR3 is made up of 14 amino acids. DNA for the CDR3: TGCAGCGTTGAAGAGCCGGGTGTAAGCTATGGCTACACCTTC. It codes for CSVEEPGVSYGYTF.

The chain employs TRBV6-1 and TRBJ1-4; D uncertain. V was trimmed by 8 bases and J by 8 bases, leaving 15 bases between them. This CDR3 has 13 residues. Per the germline V gene, CDR1 is MNHNS and CDR2 is SASEGT. The CDR3 DNA is TGTGCCAGCTTGCTGGCTTTAACCGAAAAACTGTTTTTT. This sequence encodes CASLLALTEKLFF.

This chain links TRBV12-3 or TRBV12-4 with TRBJ2-5; 7 bases agree with TRBD2. After removal of 6 bases from V and 2 bases from J, the junction contained 0 bases not matched to a gene. The CDR3 loop spans 12 amino acids. For the CDR3, the DNA is TGTGCCAGCAGACTAGCGCAAGAGACCCAGTACTTC. Translating it yields CASRLAQETQYF.